Sequencing of this T cell receptor beta chain was carried out in a study of Ad26.COV2.S vaccination and SARS-CoV-2 variants. The study's findings and limits: Those who received the vaccine showed greater spike-specific TCR breadth than those given placebo.

Points on this clone: The antigen remains undetermined.

V gave up 5 bases and J gave up 0 bases, with 14 bases separating them. This CDR3 has 16 amino acids. Germline CDR1 reads SGHVS; CDR2 reads FQNEAQ. Some clones are missing from TCRdb's copy, which holds only in-frame ones; the method was immunoSEQ multiplex PCR. The table lists some 180,000 clones, around nine tenths of them singletons. The genes are TRBV7-8 and TRBJ2-1; no definite D call. This specimen consisted of peripheral blood, obtained after recovery from COVID-19. This TCR came from a human donor who had recovered from COVID-19. CDR3 in DNA: TGTGCCAGCAGCAGGCTCAGCCAATTCTCCTACAATGAGCAGTTCTTC. It is translated as CASSRLSQFSYNEQFF.